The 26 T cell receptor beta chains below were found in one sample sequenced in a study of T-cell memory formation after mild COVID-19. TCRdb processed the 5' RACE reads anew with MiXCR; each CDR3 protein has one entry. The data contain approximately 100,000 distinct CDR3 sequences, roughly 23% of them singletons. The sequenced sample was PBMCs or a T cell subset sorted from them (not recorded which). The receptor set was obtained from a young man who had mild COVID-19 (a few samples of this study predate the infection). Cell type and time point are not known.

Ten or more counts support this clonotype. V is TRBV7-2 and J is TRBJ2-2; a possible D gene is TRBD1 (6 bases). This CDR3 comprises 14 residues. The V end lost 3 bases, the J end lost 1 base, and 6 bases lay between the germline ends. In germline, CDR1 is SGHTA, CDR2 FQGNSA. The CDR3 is CASSLTGNTGELFF. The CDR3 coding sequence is TGTGCCAGCAGCTTGACAGGGAACACCGGGGAGCTGTTTTTT. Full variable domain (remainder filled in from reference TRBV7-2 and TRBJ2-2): GAGVSQSPSNKVTEKGKDVELRCDPISGHTALYWYRQSLGQGLEFLIYFQGNSAPDKSGLPSDRFSAERTGGSVSTLTIQRTQQEDSAVYLCASSLTGNTGELFFGEGSRLTVL.

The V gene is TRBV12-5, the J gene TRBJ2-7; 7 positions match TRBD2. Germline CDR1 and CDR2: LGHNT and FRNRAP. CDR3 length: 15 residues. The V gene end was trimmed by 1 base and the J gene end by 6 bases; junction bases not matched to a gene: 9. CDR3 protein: CASGLGIPSGGEQYF. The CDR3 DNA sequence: TGTGCTAGTGGTTTGGGAATCCCCTCGGGGGGCGAGCAGTACTTC.

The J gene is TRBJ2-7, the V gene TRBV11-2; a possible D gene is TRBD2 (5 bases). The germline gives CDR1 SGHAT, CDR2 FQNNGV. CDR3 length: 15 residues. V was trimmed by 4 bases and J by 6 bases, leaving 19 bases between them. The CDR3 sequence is CASSSTEGRRGEQYF. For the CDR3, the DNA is TGTGCCAGCAGCTCTACTGAGGGCAGACGAGGCGAGCAGTACTTC.

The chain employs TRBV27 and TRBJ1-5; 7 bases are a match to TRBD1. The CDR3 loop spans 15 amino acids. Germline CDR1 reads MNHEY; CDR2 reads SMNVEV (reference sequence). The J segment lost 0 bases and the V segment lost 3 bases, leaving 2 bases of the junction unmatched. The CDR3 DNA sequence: TGTGCCAGCAGTTTCGACAGGGCTAGCAATCAGCCCCAGCATTTT. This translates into CASSFDRASNQPQHF.

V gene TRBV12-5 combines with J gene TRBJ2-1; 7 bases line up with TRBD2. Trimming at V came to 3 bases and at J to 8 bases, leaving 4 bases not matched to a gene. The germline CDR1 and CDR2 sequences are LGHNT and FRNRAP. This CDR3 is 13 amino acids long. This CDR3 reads CASGFGLADEQFF. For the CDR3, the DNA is TGTGCTAGTGGTTTTGGGCTAGCGGATGAGCAGTTCTTC.

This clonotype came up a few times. CDR3 residues: CASSDPAGGQWNTEAFF. The CDR3 bases are TGTGCCAGCAGTGACCCGGCAGGGGGCCAGTGGAACACTGAAGCTTTCTTT. The chain combines TRBV6-4 with TRBJ1-1, with TRBD1 identical over 8 bases. The CDR3 loop spans 17 amino acids. V was pared by 2 bases and J by 1 base, with 9 bases of the junction left unmatched. Germline-derived CDR1 and CDR2 are MRHNA and SNTAGT.

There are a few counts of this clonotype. DNA for the CDR3: TGTGCCAGCAGTTACTCGGGGCCAGACGAGCAGTACGTC. Residues: CASSYSGPDEQYV. The genes are TRBV6-2 or TRBV6-3 and TRBJ2-7; tentatively, D is TRBD1 (5 bases). This CDR3 has 13 residues. Germline V gene data show CDR1 as MNHEY and CDR2 as SVGEGT. V was trimmed by 0 bases and J by 5 bases, leaving 8 bases between them.

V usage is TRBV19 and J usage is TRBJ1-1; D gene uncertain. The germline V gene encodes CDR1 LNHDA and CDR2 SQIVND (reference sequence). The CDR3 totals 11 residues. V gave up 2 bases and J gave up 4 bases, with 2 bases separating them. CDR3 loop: CASSILTEAFF. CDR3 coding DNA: TGTGCCAGTAGTATACTCACTGAAGCTTTCTTT.

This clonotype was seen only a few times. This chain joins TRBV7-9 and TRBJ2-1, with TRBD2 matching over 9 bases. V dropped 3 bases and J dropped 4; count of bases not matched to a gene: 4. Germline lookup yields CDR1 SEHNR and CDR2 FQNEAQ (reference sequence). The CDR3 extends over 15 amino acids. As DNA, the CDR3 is TGTGCCAGCAGCTTGGGACTAGCAGAGTACAATGAGCAGTTCTTC. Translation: CASSLGLAEYNEQFF.

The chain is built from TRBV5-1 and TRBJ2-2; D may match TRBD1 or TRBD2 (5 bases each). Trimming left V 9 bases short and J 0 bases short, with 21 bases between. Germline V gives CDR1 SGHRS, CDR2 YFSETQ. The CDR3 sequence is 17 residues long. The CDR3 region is CAKQSSGANPNTGELFF. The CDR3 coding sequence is TGCGCCAAGCAATCGTCCGGGGCGAATCCGAACACCGGGGAGCTGTTTTTT.

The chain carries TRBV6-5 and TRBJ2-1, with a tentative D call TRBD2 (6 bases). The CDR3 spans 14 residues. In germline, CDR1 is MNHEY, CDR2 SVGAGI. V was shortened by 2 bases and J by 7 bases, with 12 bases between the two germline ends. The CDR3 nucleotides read TGTGCCAGCAGTTACACGGGGGTGGGGAATGAGCAGTTCTTC. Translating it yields CASSYTGVGNEQFF.

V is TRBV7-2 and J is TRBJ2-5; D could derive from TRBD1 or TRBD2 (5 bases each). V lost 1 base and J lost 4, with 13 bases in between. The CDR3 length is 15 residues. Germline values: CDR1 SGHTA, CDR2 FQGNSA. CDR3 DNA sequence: TGTGCCAGCAGCTTAGACTTCCAGGGAGCAGAGACCCAGTACTTC. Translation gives CASSLDFQGAETQYF.

The CDR3 sequence: CASSKGEGSDEQFF. The CDR3 DNA reads as TGTGCCAGCAGCAAAGGGGAAGGGTCGGATGAGCAGTTCTTC. The V and J genes are TRBV21-1 and TRBJ2-1; the table's TRBD1 call for D was not verified on the DNA. TRBV21-1 is given as a pseudogene. The CDR3 loop spans 14 amino acids.

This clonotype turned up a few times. CDR3 residues: CSARDPGASSYEQYF. CDR3 sequence (DNA): TGCAGTGCTAGAGATCCAGGGGCTAGCTCCTACGAGCAGTACTTC. The chain recombines TRBV20-1 with TRBJ2-7; possibly TRBD1 for D (6 bases). This CDR3 is 15 amino acids long. Germline values: CDR1 DFQATT, CDR2 SNEGSKA (reference sequence). V was cut by 0 bases and J by 0 bases, with 12 bases left in between.

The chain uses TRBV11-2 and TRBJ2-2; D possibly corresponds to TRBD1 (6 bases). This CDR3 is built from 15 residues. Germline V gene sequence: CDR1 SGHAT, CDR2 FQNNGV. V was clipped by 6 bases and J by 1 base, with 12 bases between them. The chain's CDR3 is CASSPLTGNTGELFF. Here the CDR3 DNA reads TGTGCCAGCAGTCCCCTGACAGGGAACACCGGGGAGCTGTTTTTT.

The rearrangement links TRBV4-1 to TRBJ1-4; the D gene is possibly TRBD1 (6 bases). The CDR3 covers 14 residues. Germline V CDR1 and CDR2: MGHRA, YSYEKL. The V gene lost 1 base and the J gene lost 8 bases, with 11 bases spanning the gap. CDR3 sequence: CASSQGGDKEKLFF. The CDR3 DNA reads TGCGCCAGCAGCCAAGGGGGGGACAAAGAAAAACTGTTTTTT.

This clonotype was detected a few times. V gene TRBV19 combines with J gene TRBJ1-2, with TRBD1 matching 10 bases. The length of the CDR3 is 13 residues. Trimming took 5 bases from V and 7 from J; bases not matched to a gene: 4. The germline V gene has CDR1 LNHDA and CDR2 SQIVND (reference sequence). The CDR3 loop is CASSAGQGLGYTF. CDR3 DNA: TGTGCCAGTAGTGCGGGACAGGGGCTTGGCTACACCTTC.

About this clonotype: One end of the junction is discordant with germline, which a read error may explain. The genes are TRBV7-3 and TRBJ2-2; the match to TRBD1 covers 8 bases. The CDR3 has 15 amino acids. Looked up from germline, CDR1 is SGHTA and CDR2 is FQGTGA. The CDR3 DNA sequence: TGTGCCAGCAGCATAACACCATCGGACAGGGAAGGCTGTTTTTTT. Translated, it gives CASSITPSDREGCFF.

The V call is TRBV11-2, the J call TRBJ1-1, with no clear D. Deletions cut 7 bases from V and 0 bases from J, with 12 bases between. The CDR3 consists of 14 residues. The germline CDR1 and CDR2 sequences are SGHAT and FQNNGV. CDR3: CASILRGVNTEAFF. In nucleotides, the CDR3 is TGTGCCAGCATCCTCCGAGGCGTGAACACTGAAGCTTTCTTT.

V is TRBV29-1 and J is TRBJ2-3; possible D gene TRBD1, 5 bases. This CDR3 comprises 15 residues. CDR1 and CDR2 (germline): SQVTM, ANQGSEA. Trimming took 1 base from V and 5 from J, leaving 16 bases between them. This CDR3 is CSVEGRAGDRDTQYF. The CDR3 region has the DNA TGCAGCGTTGAAGGCAGGGCCGGCGACAGAGATACGCAGTATTTT.

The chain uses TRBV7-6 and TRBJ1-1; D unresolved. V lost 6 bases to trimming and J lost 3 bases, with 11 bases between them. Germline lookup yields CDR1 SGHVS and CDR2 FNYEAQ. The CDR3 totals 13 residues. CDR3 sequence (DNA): TGTGCCAGCAGAATGACGGGGTACACTGAAGCTTTCTTT. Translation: CASRMTGYTEAFF. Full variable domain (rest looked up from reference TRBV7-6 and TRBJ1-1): GAGVSQSPRYKVTKRGQDVALRCDPISGHVSLYWYRQALGQGPEFLTYFNYEAQQDKSGLPNDRFSAERPEGSISTLTIQRTEQRDSAMYRCASRMTGYTEAFFGQGTRLTVV.

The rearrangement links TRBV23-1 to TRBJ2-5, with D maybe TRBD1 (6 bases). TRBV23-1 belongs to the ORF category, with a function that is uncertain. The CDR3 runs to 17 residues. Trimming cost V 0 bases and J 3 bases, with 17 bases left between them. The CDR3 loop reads CASSQSQGRGTKETQYF. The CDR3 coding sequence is TGCGCCAGCAGTCAATCTCAGGGAAGGGGGACCAAAGAGACCCAGTACTTC.

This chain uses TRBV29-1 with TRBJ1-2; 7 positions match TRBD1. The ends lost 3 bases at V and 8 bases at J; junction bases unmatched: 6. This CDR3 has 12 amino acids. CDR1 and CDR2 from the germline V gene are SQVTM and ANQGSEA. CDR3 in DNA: TGCAGCGTTGATTGGGACAGTAAAGGCTACACCTTC. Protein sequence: CSVDWDSKGYTF.

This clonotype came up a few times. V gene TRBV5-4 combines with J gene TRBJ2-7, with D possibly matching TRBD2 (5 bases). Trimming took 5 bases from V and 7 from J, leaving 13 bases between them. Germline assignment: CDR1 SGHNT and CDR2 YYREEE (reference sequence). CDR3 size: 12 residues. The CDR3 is CASRYGTGEQYV. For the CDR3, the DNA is TGTGCCAGCAGATATGGCACGGGGGAGCAGTACGTC.

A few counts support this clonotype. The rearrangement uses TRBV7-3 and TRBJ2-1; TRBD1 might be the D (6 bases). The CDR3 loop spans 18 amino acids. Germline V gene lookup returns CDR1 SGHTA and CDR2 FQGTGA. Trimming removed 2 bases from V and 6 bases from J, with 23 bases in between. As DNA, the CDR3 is TGTGCCAGCAGCTTAGCAAACAGGGACCTTAACCTCGGCAATGAGCAGTTCTTC. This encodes CASSLANRDLNLGNEQFF.

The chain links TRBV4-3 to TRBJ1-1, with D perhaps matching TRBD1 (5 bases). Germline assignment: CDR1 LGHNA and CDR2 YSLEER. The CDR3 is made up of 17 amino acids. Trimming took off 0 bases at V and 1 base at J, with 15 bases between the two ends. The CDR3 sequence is CASSQDLGGRANTEAFF. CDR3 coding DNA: TGCGCCAGCAGCCAAGATTTGGGGGGTAGGGCGAACACTGAAGCTTTCTTT.